The 4 T cell receptor beta chains given below trace back to one sample, sequenced in a study of Graves' ophthalmopathy and Graves' hyperthyroidism. For repertoire sequencing, the TCR beta CDR3 regions were amplified from RNA transcripts. HTBI-primed RT-PCR formed the first round, and a multiplex PCR formed the second. TCRdb processed the multiplex PCR reads anew with MiXCR; each CDR3 protein has one entry. The sample consists of almost 750,000 distinct CDR3 sequences, 40% of them appearing once. Material for sequencing was peripheral blood. The origin of the receptors is an adult man with Graves' ophthalmopathy.

Only a few counts were recorded for this clonotype. The rearrangement joins TRBV12-3 or TRBV12-4 to TRBJ2-6; 11 bases line up with TRBD1. V was pared by 6 bases and J by 3 bases, with 7 bases of the junction left unmatched. The CDR3 has 17 residues. CDR3: CASRPGQGVGGANVLTF. DNA for the CDR3: TGTGCCAGCAGACCGGGACAGGGGGTTGGTGGGGCCAACGTCCTGACTTTC.

This clonotype was recorded many times. The chain recombines TRBV12-3 or TRBV12-4 with TRBJ1-1; a weak D match, TRBD1 (6 bases). The V and J ends lost 0 bases and 0 bases respectively, with 8 bases between them. The CDR3 is made up of 15 amino acids. CDR3 sequence: CASSLAGTLNTEAFF. CDR3 nucleotides: TGTGCCAGCAGTTTAGCGGGGACATTGAACACTGAAGCTTTCTTT.

The chain has TRBV9 and TRBJ1-2; perhaps TRBD1 as D (6 bases). V was clipped by 6 bases and J by 8 bases, with 20 bases between them. CDR3 size: 14 residues. CDR1 SGDLS and CDR2 YYNGEE come from the germline V gene. DNA of the CDR3: TGTGCCAGCACCCCTACGCCACAGGGTCAGGGCTACACCTTC. The encoded protein is CASTPTPQGQGYTF. The complete variable domain, with remaining parts taken from reference TRBV9 and TRBJ1-2, reads DSGVTQTPKHLITATGQRVTLRCSPRSGDLSVYWYQQSLDQGLQFLIQYYNGEERAKGNILERFSAQQFPDLHSELNLSSLELGDSALYFCASTPTPQGQGYTFGSGTRLTVV.

The gene calls are TRBV11-2 and TRBJ1-4; D gene uncertain. In germline, CDR1 is SGHAT, CDR2 FQNNGV. The CDR3 extends over 16 amino acids. The germline V and J ends were trimmed by 6 bases and 6 bases, with 20 bases remaining between them. CDR3 protein: CASSSRRPHIDEKLFF. Written as DNA, the CDR3 is TGTGCCAGCAGTTCCCGCAGACCCCACATAGATGAAAAACTGTTTTTT.